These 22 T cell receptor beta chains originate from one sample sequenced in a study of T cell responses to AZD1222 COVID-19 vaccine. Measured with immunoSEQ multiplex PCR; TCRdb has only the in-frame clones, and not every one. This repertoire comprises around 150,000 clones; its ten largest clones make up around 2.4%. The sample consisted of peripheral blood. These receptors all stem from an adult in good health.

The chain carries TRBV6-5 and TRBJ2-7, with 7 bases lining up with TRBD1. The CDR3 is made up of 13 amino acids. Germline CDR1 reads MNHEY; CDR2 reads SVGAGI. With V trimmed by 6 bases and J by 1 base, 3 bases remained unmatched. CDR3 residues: CASRGTESYEQYF. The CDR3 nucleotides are TGTGCCAGCAGGGGGACAGAATCCTACGAGCAGTACTTC.

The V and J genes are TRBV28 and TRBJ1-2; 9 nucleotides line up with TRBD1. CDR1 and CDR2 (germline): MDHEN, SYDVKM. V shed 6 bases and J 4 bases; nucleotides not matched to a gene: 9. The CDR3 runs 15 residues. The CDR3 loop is CASSTRTGAIYGYTF. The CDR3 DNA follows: TGTGCCAGCAGCACCCGGACAGGGGCGATCTATGGCTACACCTTC.

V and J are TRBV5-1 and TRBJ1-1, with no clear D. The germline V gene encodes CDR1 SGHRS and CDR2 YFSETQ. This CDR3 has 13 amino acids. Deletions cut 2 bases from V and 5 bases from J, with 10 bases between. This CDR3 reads CASSLLDLTEAFF. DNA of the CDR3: TGCGCCAGCAGCTTATTGGATTTGACTGAAGCTTTCTTT. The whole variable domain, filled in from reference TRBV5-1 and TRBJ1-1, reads KAGVTQTPRYLIKTRGQQVTLSCSPISGHRSVSWYQQTPGQGLQFLFEYFSETQRNKGNFPGRFSGRQFSNSRSEMNVSTLELGDSALYLCASSLLDLTEAFFGQGTRLTVV.

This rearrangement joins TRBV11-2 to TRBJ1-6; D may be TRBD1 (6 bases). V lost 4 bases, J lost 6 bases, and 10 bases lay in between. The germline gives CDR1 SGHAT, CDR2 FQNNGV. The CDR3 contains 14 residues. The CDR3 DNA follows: TGTGCCAGCAGCTGGACAGAACCTAATTCACCCCTCCACTTT. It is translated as CASSWTEPNSPLHF.

The CDR3 region is CATHATSGKQETQYF. The CDR3 bases are TGTGCCACCCACGCGACTAGCGGGAAGCAAGAGACCCAGTACTTC. The V gene is TRBV6-6, the J gene TRBJ2-5; 11 nucleotides agree with TRBD2. J was trimmed by 2 bases and V by 10 bases; bases with no gene match: 9. Germline-derived CDR1 and CDR2 are MNHNY and SVGAGI (reference sequence). The CDR3 sequence is 15 residues long.

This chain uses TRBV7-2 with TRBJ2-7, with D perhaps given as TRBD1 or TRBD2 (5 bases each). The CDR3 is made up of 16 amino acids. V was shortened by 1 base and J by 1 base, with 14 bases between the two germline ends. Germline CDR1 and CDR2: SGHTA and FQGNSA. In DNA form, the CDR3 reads TGTGCCAGCAGCTTAGATTCCGGGACGACTTCCTACGAGCAGTACTTC. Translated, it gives CASSLDSGTTSYEQYF. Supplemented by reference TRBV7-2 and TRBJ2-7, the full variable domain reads GAGVSQSPSNKVTEKGKDVELRCDPISGHTALYWYRQSLGQGLEFLIYFQGNSAPDKSGLPSDRFSAERTGGSVSTLTIQRTQQEDSAVYLCASSLDSGTTSYEQYFGPGTRLTVT.

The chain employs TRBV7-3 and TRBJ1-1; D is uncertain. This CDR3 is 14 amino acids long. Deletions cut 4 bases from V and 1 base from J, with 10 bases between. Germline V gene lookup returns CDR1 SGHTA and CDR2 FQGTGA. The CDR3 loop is CASSSRGGNTEAFF. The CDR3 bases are TGTGCCAGCAGCTCCCGGGGAGGGAACACTGAAGCTTTCTTT.

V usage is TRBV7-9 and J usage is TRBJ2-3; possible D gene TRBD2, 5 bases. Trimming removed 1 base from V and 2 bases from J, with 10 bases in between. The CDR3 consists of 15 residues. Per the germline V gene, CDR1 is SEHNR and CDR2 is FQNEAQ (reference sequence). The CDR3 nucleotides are TGTGCCAGCAGCTTAGATCGGGGTATCACAGATACGCAGTATTTT. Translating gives CASSLDRGITDTQYF.

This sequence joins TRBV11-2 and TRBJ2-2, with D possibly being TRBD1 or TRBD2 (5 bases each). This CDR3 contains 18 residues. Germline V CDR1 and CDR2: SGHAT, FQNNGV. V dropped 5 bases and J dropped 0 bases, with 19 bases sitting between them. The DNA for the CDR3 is TGTGCCAGCAGCCCAGCCCGGGGCACACGCCCGAACACCGGGGAGCTGTTTTTT. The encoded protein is CASSPARGTRPNTGELFF.

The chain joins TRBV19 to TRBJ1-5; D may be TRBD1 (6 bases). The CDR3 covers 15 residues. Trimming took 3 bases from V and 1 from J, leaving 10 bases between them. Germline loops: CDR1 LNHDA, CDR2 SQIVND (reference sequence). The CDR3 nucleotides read TGTGCCAGTAGTATCGGGACAATAAGCAATCAGCCCCAGCATTTT. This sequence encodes CASSIGTISNQPQHF.

The CDR3 sequence: CASSSFAGSTDTQYF. DNA of the CDR3: TGTGCCAGCAGTTCCTTTGCGGGTAGCACAGATACGCAGTATTTT. The rearrangement joins TRBV27 to TRBJ2-3, with a weak D call TRBD2 (5 bases). V shed 4 bases and J shed 0 bases, with 11 bases lying between them. In germline, CDR1 is MNHEY, CDR2 SMNVEV (reference sequence). The CDR3 is 15 amino acids.

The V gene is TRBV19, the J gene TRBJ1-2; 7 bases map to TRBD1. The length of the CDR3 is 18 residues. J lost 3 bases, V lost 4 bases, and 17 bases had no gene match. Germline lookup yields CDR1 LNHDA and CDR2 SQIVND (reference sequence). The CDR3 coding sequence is TGTGCCAGTAGTACCTCCGGGACAGCGAATTATGGACACTATGGCTACACCTTC. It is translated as CASSTSGTANYGHYGYTF.

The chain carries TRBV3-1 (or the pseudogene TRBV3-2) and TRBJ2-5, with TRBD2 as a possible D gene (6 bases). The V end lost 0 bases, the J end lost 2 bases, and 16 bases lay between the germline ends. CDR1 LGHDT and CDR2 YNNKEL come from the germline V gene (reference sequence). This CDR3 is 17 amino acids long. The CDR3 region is CASSQDLGWRGQETQYF. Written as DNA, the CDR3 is TGTGCCAGCAGCCAAGACCTGGGGTGGCGGGGACAAGAGACCCAGTACTTC.

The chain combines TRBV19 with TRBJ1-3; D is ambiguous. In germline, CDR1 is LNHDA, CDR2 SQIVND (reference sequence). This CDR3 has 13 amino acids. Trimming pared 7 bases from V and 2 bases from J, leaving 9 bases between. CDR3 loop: CASTPTPGNTIYF. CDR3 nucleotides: TGTGCCAGTACCCCCACCCCTGGAAACACCATATATTTT.

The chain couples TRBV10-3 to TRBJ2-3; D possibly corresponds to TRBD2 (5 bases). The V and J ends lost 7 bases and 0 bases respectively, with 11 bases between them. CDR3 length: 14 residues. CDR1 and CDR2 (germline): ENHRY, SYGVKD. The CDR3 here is CAITAGLSTDTQYF. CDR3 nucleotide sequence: TGTGCCATCACTGCGGGTCTAAGCACAGATACGCAGTATTTT.

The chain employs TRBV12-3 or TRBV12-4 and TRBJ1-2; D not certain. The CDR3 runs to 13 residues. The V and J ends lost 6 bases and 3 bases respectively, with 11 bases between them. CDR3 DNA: TGTGCCAGCAGCCCGGAAAGAGACTATGGCTACACCTTC. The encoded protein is CASSPERDYGYTF.

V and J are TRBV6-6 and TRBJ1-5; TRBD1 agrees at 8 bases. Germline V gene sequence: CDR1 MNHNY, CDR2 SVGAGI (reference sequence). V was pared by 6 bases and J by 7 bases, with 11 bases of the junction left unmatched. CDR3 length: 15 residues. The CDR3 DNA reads TGTGCCAGCAGGCCGGGGGCAGGGGGCCGCCAGCCCCAGCATTTT. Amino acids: CASRPGAGGRQPQHF.

CDR3 sequence (DNA): TGTGCCAGCAGCCACGGACTAGCGGGGATCTACAATGAGCAGTTCTTC. This sequence encodes CASSHGLAGIYNEQFF. This chain connects TRBV7-3 to TRBJ2-1, with 12 bases matching TRBD2. Germline assignment: CDR1 SGHTA and CDR2 FQGTGA. This CDR3 contains 16 residues. Trimming took 5 bases from V and 3 from J; bases not matched to a gene: 5.

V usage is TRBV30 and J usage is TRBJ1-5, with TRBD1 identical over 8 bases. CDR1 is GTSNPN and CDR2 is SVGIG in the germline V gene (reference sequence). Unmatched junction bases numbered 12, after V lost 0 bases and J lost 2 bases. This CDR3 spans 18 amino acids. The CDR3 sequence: CAWSVSNRGAQGNQPQHF. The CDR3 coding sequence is TGTGCCTGGAGTGTTTCCAACAGGGGGGCGCAAGGCAATCAGCCCCAGCATTTT.

CDR3 DNA: TGTGCCAGCAGTTACTCGAGGGAGCGGGGGGCCTACGAGCAGTACTTC. The encoded protein is CASSYSRERGAYEQYF. The gene calls are TRBV6-2 or TRBV6-3 and TRBJ2-7; the match to TRBD2 covers 9 bases. Germline CDR1 and CDR2: MNHEY and SVGEGT. Trimming cost V 0 bases and J 2 bases; bases outside gene matches: 5. There are 16 residues in the CDR3.

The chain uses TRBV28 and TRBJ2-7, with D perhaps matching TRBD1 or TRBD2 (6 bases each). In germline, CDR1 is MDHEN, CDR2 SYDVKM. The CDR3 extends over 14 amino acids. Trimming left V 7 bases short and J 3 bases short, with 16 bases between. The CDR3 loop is CASKKGGLYYEQYF. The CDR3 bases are TGTGCCAGCAAAAAGGGGGGACTCTACTACGAGCAGTACTTC.

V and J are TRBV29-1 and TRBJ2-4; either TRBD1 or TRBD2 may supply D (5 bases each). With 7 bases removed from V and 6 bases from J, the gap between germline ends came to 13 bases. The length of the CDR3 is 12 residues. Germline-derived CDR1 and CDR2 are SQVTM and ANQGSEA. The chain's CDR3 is CSARDGLNIQYF. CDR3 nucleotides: TGCAGCGCCCGGGACGGACTAAACATTCAGTACTTC.